Listed below are T cell receptor beta chains from one sample, sequenced in a study of blood T cell repertoires in COVID-19. Some clones are missing from TCRdb's copy, which holds only in-frame ones; the method was immunoSEQ multiplex PCR. The sample lists about 200,000 clones, 78% seen once, with approximately 3% in the top ten. Sequences were obtained from peripheral blood. These receptors all come from a woman of 80 years or more with active or convalescent COVID-19. The CDR3 runs from the conserved cysteine through the conserved F or W. D genes are given only for firm matches. Rows give clone size only sometimes, using once, few, many, or a class for an expanded clone.

v_gene: TRBV18; j_gene: TRBJ2-7; abundance: .; d_gene: TRBD1; CDR3aa: CASSPPGTGVLYEQYF; CDR3nt: TGTGCCAGCTCACCTCCCGGGACAGGGGTGCTCTACGAGCAGTACTTC
v_gene: TRBV27; j_gene: TRBJ2-1; abundance: .; d_gene: .; CDR3aa: CASSFAQGTYNEQFF; CDR3nt: TGTGCCAGCAGTTTCGCGCAGGGGACCTACAATGAGCAGTTCTTC
v_gene: TRBV28; j_gene: TRBJ1-5; abundance: .; d_gene: .; CDR3aa: CASSLSGGAFQPQHF; CDR3nt: TGTGCCAGCAGTTTATCTGGGGGCGCGTTTCAGCCCCAGCATTTT
v_gene: TRBV10-2; j_gene: TRBJ2-7; abundance: .; d_gene: TRBD1; CDR3aa: CASGTGTYEQYF; CDR3nt: TGCGCCAGCGGGACAGGGACGTACGAGCAGTACTTC
v_gene: TRBV29-1; j_gene: TRBJ1-1; abundance: .; d_gene: TRBD1; CDR3aa: CSVELTGTRVGTEAFF; CDR3nt: TGCAGCGTTGAATTGACAGGGACACGCGTCGGGACTGAAGCTTTCTTT
v_gene: TRBV5-1; j_gene: TRBJ1-4; abundance: .; d_gene: .; CDR3aa: CASSLEGLNEKLFF; CDR3nt: TGCGCCAGCAGCTTGGAGGGGCTTAATGAAAAACTGTTTTTT
v_gene: TRBV28; j_gene: TRBJ1-3; abundance: few; d_gene: .; CDR3aa: CASSFEGEGPLGNTIYF; CDR3nt: TGTGCCAGCAGTTTTGAAGGGGAGGGGCCTCTTGGAAACACCATATATTTT
v_gene: TRBV6-6; j_gene: TRBJ1-5; abundance: .; d_gene: .; CDR3aa: CASSYEVFQPQHF; CDR3nt: TGTGCCAGCAGTTACGAGGTATTTCAGCCCCAGCATTTT
v_gene: TRBV7-2; j_gene: TRBJ2-5; abundance: .; d_gene: TRBD2; CDR3aa: CASSLGTSGGLKTQYF; CDR3nt: TGTGCCAGCAGCTTGGGGACTAGCGGGGGGCTAAAGACCCAGTACTTC
v_gene: TRBV6-5; j_gene: TRBJ2-1; abundance: .; d_gene: .; CDR3aa: CASSYGGNNEQFF; CDR3nt: TGTGCCAGCAGTTACGGAGGCAACAATGAGCAGTTCTTC
v_gene: TRBV28; j_gene: TRBJ2-2; abundance: .; d_gene: .; CDR3aa: CASRRAGTNTGELFF; CDR3nt: TGTGCCAGCAGAAGGGCCGGGACGAACACCGGGGAGCTGTTTTTT
v_gene: TRBV19; j_gene: TRBJ2-7; abundance: .; d_gene: TRBD1; CDR3aa: CASSTTGGYYEQYF; CDR3nt: TGTGCCAGTAGTACGACAGGGGGATACTACGAGCAGTACTTC
v_gene: TRBV7-8; j_gene: TRBJ2-5; abundance: .; d_gene: TRBD2; CDR3aa: CASIPYGLAGDWETQYF; CDR3nt: TGTGCCAGCATCCCGTACGGGCTAGCGGGGGATTGGGAGACCCAGTACTTC
v_gene: TRBV9; j_gene: TRBJ2-5; abundance: .; d_gene: TRBD2; CDR3aa: CASSVAGGGGETQYF; CDR3nt: TGTGCCAGCAGCGTTGCGGGAGGCGGCGGGGAGACCCAGTACTTC
v_gene: TRBV18; j_gene: TRBJ2-7; abundance: .; d_gene: TRBD2; CDR3aa: CASSPGRVSEQYF; CDR3nt: TGTGCCAGCTCACCAGGGAGGGTTTCCGAGCAGTACTTC
v_gene: TRBV5-1; j_gene: TRBJ2-2; abundance: .; d_gene: TRBD1; CDR3aa: CASSGGQGKIGELFF; CDR3nt: TGCGCCAGCAGCGGGGGACAGGGGAAGATCGGGGAGCTGTTTTTT
v_gene: TRBV3-1/TRBV3-2; j_gene: TRBJ2-2; abundance: .; d_gene: .; CDR3aa: CASSLRAGRNTGELFF; CDR3nt: TGTGCCAGCAGCCTTAGGGCGGGGAGGAACACCGGGGAGCTGTTTTTT
v_gene: TRBV6-1; j_gene: TRBJ1-2; abundance: few; d_gene: .; CDR3aa: CASSEMGRADYGYTF; CDR3nt: TGTGCCAGCAGTGAGATGGGCAGGGCCGACTATGGCTACACCTTC
v_gene: TRBV28; j_gene: TRBJ2-5; abundance: .; d_gene: TRBD2; CDR3aa: CASSTGLAGRGETQYF; CDR3nt: TGTGCCAGCAGCACGGGACTAGCGGGGAGAGGAGAGACCCAGTACTTC
v_gene: TRBV6-1; j_gene: TRBJ1-2; abundance: .; d_gene: .; CDR3aa: CASSEIGGSHYGYTF; CDR3nt: TGTGCCAGCAGTGAAATCGGGGGAAGCCACTATGGCTACACCTTC
v_gene: TRBV12-3/TRBV12-4; j_gene: TRBJ1-2; abundance: few; d_gene: .; CDR3aa: CASSLGPRGYTF; CDR3nt: TGTGCCAGCAGCCTTGGGCCGCGTGGCTACACCTTC
v_gene: TRBV5-6; j_gene: TRBJ2-7; abundance: .; d_gene: .; CDR3aa: CASSLGGPSSYEQYF; CDR3nt: TGTGCCAGCAGCTTGGGAGGGCCATCGTCTTACGAGCAGTACTTC
v_gene: TRBV7-2; j_gene: TRBJ2-3; abundance: .; d_gene: .; CDR3aa: CASSLMAGAGTDTQYF; CDR3nt: TGTGCCAGCAGCTTAATGGCGGGGGCTGGCACAGATACGCAGTATTTT
v_gene: TRBV4-2; j_gene: TRBJ2-1; abundance: .; d_gene: TRBD2; CDR3aa: CASSRESGGADNEQFF; CDR3nt: TGTGCCAGCAGCCGGGAGAGCGGGGGGGCAGACAATGAGCAGTTCTTC
v_gene: TRBV28; j_gene: TRBJ2-3; abundance: .; d_gene: TRBD2; CDR3aa: CASKGISGGTDTQYF; CDR3nt: TGTGCCAGCAAAGGGATAAGCGGGGGCACAGATACGCAGTATTTT
v_gene: TRBV2; j_gene: TRBJ1-5; abundance: many; d_gene: .; CDR3aa: CASTDERGNQPQHF; CDR3nt: TGTGCCAGCACCGACGAAAGGGGGAATCAGCCCCAGCATTTT
v_gene: TRBV7-9; j_gene: TRBJ2-3; abundance: .; d_gene: TRBD2; CDR3aa: CASSLGASGGEDTQYF; CDR3nt: TGTGCCAGCAGCTTAGGGGCTAGCGGGGGGGAAGATACGCAGTATTTT
v_gene: TRBV29-1; j_gene: TRBJ2-2; abundance: .; d_gene: TRBD2; CDR3aa: CSVDRSGGGGELFF; CDR3nt: TGCAGCGTTGATAGGAGCGGGGGAGGCGGGGAGCTGTTTTTT
v_gene: TRBV9; j_gene: TRBJ2-5; abundance: .; d_gene: .; CDR3aa: CASSVGNSQETQYF; CDR3nt: TGTGCCAGCAGCGTAGGTAACAGCCAAGAGACCCAGTACTTC
v_gene: TRBV10-3; j_gene: TRBJ1-4; abundance: .; d_gene: TRBD1; CDR3aa: CAISEGDRGTEKLFF; CDR3nt: TGTGCCATCAGTGAGGGGGACAGGGGAACTGAAAAACTGTTTTTT
v_gene: TRBV5-1; j_gene: TRBJ1-1; abundance: .; d_gene: .; CDR3aa: CASSLGGAGTEAFF; CDR3nt: TGCGCCAGCAGCTTGGGGGGCGCGGGGACTGAAGCTTTCTTT
v_gene: TRBV28; j_gene: TRBJ1-4; abundance: .; d_gene: .; CDR3aa: CASSLRQGYEKLFF; CDR3nt: TGTGCCAGCAGTTTAAGGCAGGGATATGAAAAACTGTTTTTT
v_gene: TRBV3-1/TRBV3-2; j_gene: TRBJ2-5; abundance: .; d_gene: TRBD2; CDR3aa: CASSGTSGGALETQYF; CDR3nt: TGTGCCAGCAGCGGGACTAGCGGGGGGGCCCTAGAGACCCAGTACTTC
v_gene: TRBV30; j_gene: TRBJ1-1; abundance: once; d_gene: .; CDR3aa: CAWDGISTEAFF; CDR3nt: TGTGCCTGGGACGGGATTAGCACTGAAGCTTTCTTT
v_gene: TRBV5-1; j_gene: TRBJ2-3; abundance: .; d_gene: TRBD2; CDR3aa: CASSFALAGGFTDTQYF; CDR3nt: TGCGCCAGCAGCTTTGCTCTAGCGGGGGGGTTCACAGATACGCAGTATTTT
v_gene: TRBV5-1; j_gene: TRBJ1-4; abundance: .; d_gene: .; CDR3aa: CASSLGRGEKLFF; CDR3nt: TGCGCCAGCAGCTTGGGCAGAGGAGAAAAACTGTTTTTT
v_gene: TRBV5-1; j_gene: TRBJ2-5; abundance: .; d_gene: .; CDR3aa: CASSLEGTRETQYF; CDR3nt: TGCGCCAGCAGCTTGGAGGGGACTCGGGAGACCCAGTACTTC
v_gene: TRBV5-1; j_gene: TRBJ1-1; abundance: .; d_gene: TRBD1; CDR3aa: CASSLAQGQTNTEAFF; CDR3nt: TGCGCCAGCAGCTTGGCCCAGGGACAGACGAACACTGAAGCTTTCTTT
v_gene: TRBV28; j_gene: TRBJ2-7; abundance: few; d_gene: TRBD2; CDR3aa: CASTPGGGYEQYF; CDR3nt: TGTGCCAGCACCCCGGGGGGGGGCTACGAGCAGTACTTC
v_gene: TRBV9; j_gene: TRBJ2-7; abundance: .; d_gene: TRBD1; CDR3aa: CASSPHPDRVGEQYF; CDR3nt: TGTGCCAGCAGCCCTCACCCGGACAGGGTTGGCGAGCAGTACTTC
v_gene: TRBV3-1/TRBV3-2; j_gene: TRBJ1-2; abundance: .; d_gene: .; CDR3aa: CASTGNYGYTF; CDR3nt: TGTGCCAGCACAGGGAACTATGGCTACACCTTC
v_gene: TRBV28; j_gene: TRBJ1-5; abundance: .; d_gene: .; CDR3aa: CASSRRGEGNQPQHF; CDR3nt: TGTGCCAGCAGTCGACGGGGTGAAGGCAATCAGCCCCAGCATTTT
v_gene: TRBV11-3; j_gene: TRBJ2-1; abundance: .; d_gene: .; CDR3aa: CASSLARGNEQFF; CDR3nt: TGTGCCAGCAGTCTGGCGAGGGGGAATGAGCAGTTCTTC
v_gene: TRBV6-5; j_gene: TRBJ2-7; abundance: .; d_gene: TRBD1; CDR3aa: CASSRDRVLEQYF; CDR3nt: TGTGCCAGCAGTCGGGACAGGGTGTTAGAGCAGTACTTC
v_gene: TRBV25-1; j_gene: TRBJ2-1; abundance: .; d_gene: TRBD2; CDR3aa: CASSESKRGLNEQFF; CDR3nt: TGTGCCAGCAGTGAATCGAAGCGGGGGCTAAATGAGCAGTTCTTC
v_gene: TRBV28; j_gene: TRBJ2-2; abundance: .; d_gene: TRBD1; CDR3aa: CASRKGQGNANTGELFF; CDR3nt: TGTGCCAGCAGAAAGGGACAGGGCAACGCGAACACCGGGGAGCTGTTTTTT
v_gene: TRBV24-1; j_gene: TRBJ2-3; abundance: .; d_gene: TRBD2; CDR3aa: CATSDPQAGGSDTQYF; CDR3nt: TGTGCCACCAGTGACCCGCAAGCGGGGGGATCAGATACGCAGTATTTT
v_gene: TRBV2; j_gene: TRBJ2-7; abundance: .; d_gene: TRBD2; CDR3aa: CASSEALAGGIYEQYF; CDR3nt: TGTGCCAGCAGTGAAGCACTTGCGGGGGGGATCTACGAGCAGTACTTC
v_gene: TRBV18; j_gene: TRBJ1-1; abundance: few; d_gene: TRBD1; CDR3aa: CASSPLAGGTEAFF; CDR3nt: TGTGCCAGCTCACCTCTGGCAGGGGGGACTGAAGCTTTCTTT
v_gene: TRBV9; j_gene: TRBJ2-2; abundance: .; d_gene: .; CDR3aa: CASSVATVNTGELFF; CDR3nt: TGTGCCAGCAGCGTAGCTACGGTAAACACCGGGGAGCTGTTTTTT
v_gene: TRBV6-2/TRBV6-3; j_gene: TRBJ2-7; abundance: once; d_gene: .; CDR3aa: CASSYVRVSSYEQYF; CDR3nt: TGTGCCAGCAGTTACGTCAGGGTCAGCTCCTACGAGCAGTACTTC
v_gene: TRBV6-5; j_gene: TRBJ2-7; abundance: .; d_gene: TRBD1; CDR3aa: CASQDRGSSYEQYF; CDR3nt: TGTGCCAGCCAGGACAGGGGGAGCTCCTACGAGCAGTACTTC
v_gene: TRBV28; j_gene: TRBJ1-2; abundance: .; d_gene: .; CDR3aa: CASSLLGGDYGYTF; CDR3nt: TGTGCCAGCAGTTTATTAGGCGGCGACTATGGCTACACCTTC